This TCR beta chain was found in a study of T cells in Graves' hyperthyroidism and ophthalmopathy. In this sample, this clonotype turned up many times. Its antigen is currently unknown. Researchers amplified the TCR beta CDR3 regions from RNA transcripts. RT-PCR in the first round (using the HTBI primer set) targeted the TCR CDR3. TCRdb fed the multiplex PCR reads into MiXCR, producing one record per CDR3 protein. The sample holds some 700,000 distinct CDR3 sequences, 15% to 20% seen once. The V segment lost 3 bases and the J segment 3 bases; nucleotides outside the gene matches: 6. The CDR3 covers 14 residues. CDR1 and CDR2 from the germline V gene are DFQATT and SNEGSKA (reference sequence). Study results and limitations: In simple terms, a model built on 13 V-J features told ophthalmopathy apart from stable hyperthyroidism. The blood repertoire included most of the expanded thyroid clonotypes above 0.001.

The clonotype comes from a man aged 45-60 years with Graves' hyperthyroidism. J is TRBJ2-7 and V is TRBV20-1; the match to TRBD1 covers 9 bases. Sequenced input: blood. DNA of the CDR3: TGCAGTGCTAGTGTGGGACAGGGAGTCTACGAGCAGTACTTC. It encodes CSASVGQGVYEQYF.